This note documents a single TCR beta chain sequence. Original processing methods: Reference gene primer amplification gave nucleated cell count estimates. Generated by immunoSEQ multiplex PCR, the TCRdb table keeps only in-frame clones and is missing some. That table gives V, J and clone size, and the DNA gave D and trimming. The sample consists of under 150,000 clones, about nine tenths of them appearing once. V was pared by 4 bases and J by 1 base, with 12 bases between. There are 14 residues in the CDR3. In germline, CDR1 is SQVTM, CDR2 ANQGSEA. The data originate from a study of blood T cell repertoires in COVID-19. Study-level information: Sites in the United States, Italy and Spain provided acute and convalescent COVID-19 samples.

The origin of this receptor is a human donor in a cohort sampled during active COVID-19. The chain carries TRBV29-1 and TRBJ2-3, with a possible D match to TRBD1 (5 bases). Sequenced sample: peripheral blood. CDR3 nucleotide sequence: TGCAGCGTTGCGGCAGGGCTACGCACAGATACGCAGTATTTT. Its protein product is CSVAAGLRTDTQYF.